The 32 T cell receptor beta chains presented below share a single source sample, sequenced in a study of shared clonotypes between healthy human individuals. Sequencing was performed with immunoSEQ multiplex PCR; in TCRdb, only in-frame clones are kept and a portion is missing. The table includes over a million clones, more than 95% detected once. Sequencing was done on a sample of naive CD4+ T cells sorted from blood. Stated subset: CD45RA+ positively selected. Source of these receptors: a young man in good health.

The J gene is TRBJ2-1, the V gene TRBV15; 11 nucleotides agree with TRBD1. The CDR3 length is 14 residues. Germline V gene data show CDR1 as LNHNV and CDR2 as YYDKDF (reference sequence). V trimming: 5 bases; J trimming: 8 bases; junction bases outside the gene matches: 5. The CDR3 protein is CATSPGTGGDEQFF. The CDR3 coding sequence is TGTGCCACCAGCCCTGGGACAGGGGGAGATGAGCAGTTCTTC. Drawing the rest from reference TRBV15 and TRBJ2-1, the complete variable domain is DAMVIQNPRYQVTQFGKPVTLSCSQTLNHNVMYWYQQKSSQAPKLLFHYYDKDFNNEADTPDNFQSRRPNTSFCFLDIRSPGLGDTAMYLCATSPGTGGDEQFFGPGTRLTVL.

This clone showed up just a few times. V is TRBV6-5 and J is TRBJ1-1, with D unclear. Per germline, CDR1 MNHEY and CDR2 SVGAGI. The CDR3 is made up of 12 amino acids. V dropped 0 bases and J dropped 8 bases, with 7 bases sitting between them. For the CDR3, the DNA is TGTGCCAGCAGTTACTCGATCGGCGAAGCTTTCTTT. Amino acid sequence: CASSYSIGEAFF.

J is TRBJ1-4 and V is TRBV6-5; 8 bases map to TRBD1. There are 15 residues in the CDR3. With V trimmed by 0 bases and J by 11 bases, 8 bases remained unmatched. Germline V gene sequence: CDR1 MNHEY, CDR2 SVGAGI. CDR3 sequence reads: CASSYSTHSGGKLFF. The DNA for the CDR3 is TGTGCCAGCAGTTACTCGACGCACTCAGGGGGCAAACTGTTTTTT.

The CDR3 bases are TGTGCCAGCAGTGTACCCCAGGGCTGGGGATTTGAAGCTTTCTTT. This sequence encodes CASSVPQGWGFEAFF. The chain employs TRBV6-1 and TRBJ1-1, with D perhaps TRBD1 (5 bases). Trimming removed 4 bases from V and 7 bases from J, with 19 bases in between. The CDR3 contains 15 residues. Germline lookup yields CDR1 MNHNS and CDR2 SASEGT.

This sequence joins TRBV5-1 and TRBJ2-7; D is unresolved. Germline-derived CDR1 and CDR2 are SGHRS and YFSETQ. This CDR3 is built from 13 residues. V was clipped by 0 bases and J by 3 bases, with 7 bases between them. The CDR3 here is CASSLAYGYEQYF. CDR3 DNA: TGCGCCAGCAGCTTGGCCTACGGCTACGAGCAGTACTTC.

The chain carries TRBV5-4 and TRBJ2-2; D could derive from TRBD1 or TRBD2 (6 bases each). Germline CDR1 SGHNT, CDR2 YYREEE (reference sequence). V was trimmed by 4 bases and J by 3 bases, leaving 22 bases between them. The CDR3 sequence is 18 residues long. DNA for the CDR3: TGTGCCAGCAGCGATGGATGGGGGGCCTTCCGGGACACCGGGGAGCTGTTTTTT. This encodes CASSDGWGAFRDTGELFF.

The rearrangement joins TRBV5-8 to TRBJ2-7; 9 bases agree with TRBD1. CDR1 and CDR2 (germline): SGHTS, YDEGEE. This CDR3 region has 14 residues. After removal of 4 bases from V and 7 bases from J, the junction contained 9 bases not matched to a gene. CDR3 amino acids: CASSIQDRGGEQYF. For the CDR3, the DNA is TGTGCCAGCAGCATACAGGACAGGGGAGGGGAGCAGTACTTC.

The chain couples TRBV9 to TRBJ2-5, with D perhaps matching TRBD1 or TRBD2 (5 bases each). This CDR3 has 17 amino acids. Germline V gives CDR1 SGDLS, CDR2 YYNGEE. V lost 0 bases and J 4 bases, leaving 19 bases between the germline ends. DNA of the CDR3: TGTGCCAGCAGCGTAGATATCGGGGCTACACTGTTAGAGACCCAGTACTTC. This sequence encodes CASSVDIGATLLETQYF.

CDR3: CASSHDRGNYGYTF. CDR3 sequence (DNA): TGTGCCAGCAGCCACGACAGGGGAAACTATGGCTACACCTTC. V gene TRBV7-3 combines with J gene TRBJ1-2, with 8 nucleotides matching TRBD1. Germline CDR1 SGHTA, CDR2 FQGTGA. There are 14 residues in the CDR3. J lost 2 bases, V lost 5 bases, and 4 bases had no gene match.

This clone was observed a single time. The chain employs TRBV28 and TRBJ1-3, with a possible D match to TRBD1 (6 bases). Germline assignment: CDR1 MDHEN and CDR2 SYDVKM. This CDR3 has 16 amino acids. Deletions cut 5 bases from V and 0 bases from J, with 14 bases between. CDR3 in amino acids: CASSIEGGFSGNTIYF. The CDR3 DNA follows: TGTGCCAGCAGTATTGAGGGGGGGTTCTCTGGAAACACCATATATTTT.

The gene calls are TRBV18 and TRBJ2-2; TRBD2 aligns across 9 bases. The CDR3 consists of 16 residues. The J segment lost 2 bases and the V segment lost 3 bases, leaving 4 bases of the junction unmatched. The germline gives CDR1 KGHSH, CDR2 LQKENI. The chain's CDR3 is CASSPGLAANTGELFF. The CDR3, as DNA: TGTGCCAGCTCACCGGGACTAGCAGCCAACACCGGGGAGCTGTTTTTT.

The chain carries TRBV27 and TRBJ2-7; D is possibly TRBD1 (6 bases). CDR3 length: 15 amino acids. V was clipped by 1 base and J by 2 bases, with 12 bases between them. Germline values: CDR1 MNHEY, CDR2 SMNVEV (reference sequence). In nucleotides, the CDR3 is TGTGCCAGCAGTTTATTTCTCGGGACAACCTACGAGCAGTACTTC. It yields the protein CASSLFLGTTYEQYF.

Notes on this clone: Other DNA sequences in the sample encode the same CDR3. CDR3 loop: CASSVGTSGGTDTQYF. DNA for the CDR3: TGTGCCAGCAGCGTGGGGACTAGCGGGGGCACAGATACGCAGTATTTT. The chain employs TRBV9 and TRBJ2-3; 13 nucleotides line up with TRBD2. The CDR3 covers 16 residues. The V gene's germline CDR1 is SGDLS and CDR2 YYNGEE. The junction had 1 base not matched to a gene; V was cut back by 2 bases and J by 1 base.

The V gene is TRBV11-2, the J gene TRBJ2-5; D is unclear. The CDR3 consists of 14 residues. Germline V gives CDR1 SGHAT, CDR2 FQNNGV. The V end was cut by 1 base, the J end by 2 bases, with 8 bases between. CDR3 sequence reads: CASSLGTDQETQYF. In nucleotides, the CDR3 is TGTGCCAGCAGCTTAGGGACGGATCAAGAGACCCAGTACTTC.

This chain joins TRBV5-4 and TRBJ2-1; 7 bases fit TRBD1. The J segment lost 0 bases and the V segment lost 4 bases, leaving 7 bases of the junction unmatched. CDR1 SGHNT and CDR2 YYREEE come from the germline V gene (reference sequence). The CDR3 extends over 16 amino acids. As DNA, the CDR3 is TGTGCCAGCAGCACGGGACAGCGCAGCTCCTACAATGAGCAGTTCTTC. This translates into CASSTGQRSSYNEQFF. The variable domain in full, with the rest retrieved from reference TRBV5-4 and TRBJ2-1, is ETGVTQSPTHLIKTRGQQVTLRCSSQSGHNTVSWYQQALGQGPQFIFQYYREEENGRGNFPPRFSGLQFPNYSSELNVNALELDDSALYLCASSTGQRSSYNEQFFGPGTRLTVL.

The CDR3 bases are TGTGCCAGCAGCTTATCACCCGGGGATTGGGATGAGCAGTTCTTC. Amino acid sequence: CASSLSPGDWDEQFF. The J gene is TRBJ2-1, the V gene TRBV7-3; tentative D call: TRBD2 (5 bases). The CDR3 is 15 amino acids. The ends were cut back, 2 bases at V and 8 bases at J, with 16 bases in the middle. The V gene's germline CDR1 is SGHTA and CDR2 FQGTGA.

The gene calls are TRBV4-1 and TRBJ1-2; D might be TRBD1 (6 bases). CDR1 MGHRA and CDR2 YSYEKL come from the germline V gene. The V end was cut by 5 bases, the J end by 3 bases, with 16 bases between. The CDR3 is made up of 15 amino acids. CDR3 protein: CASSKGGRDYYGYTF. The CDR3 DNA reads TGCGCCAGCAGCAAAGGGGGACGAGACTACTATGGCTACACCTTC.

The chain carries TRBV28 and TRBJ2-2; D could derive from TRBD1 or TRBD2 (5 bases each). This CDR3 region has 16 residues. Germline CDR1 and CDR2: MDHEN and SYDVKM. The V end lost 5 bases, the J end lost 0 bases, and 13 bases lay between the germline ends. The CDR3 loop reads CASSLVGTPNTGELFF. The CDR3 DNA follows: TGTGCCAGCAGTCTCGTCGGGACCCCGAACACCGGGGAGCTGTTTTTT.

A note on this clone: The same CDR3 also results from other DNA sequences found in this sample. The CDR3 protein is CASSLWGQGQETQYF. The CDR3 nucleotides are TGCGCCAGCAGCTTGTGGGGACAGGGCCAAGAGACCCAGTACTTC. The chain links TRBV5-1 to TRBJ2-5, with 9 bases identical to TRBD1. V shed 1 base and J 1 base; nucleotides not matched to a gene: 2. The CDR3 sequence is 15 residues long. CDR1 is SGHRS, CDR2 YFSETQ, per germline.

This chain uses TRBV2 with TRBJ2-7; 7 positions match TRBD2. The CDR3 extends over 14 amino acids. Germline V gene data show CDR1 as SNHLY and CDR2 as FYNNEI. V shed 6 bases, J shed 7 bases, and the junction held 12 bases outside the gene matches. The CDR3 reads CASRDSGVRWEQYF. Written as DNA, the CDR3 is TGTGCCAGCAGAGACAGCGGGGTACGCTGGGAGCAGTACTTC. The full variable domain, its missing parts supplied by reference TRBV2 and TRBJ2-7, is EPEVTQTPSHQVTQMGQEVILRCVPISNHLYFYWYRQILGQKVEFLVSFYNNEISEKSEIFDDQFSVERPDGSNFTLKIRSTKLEDSAMYFCASRDSGVRWEQYFGPGTRLTVT.

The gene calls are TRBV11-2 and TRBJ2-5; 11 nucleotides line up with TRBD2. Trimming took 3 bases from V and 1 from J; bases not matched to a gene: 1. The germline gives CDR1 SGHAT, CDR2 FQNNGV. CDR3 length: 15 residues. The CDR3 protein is CASSFLAGGQETQYF. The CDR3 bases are TGTGCCAGCAGCTTTCTAGCGGGAGGCCAAGAGACCCAGTACTTC.

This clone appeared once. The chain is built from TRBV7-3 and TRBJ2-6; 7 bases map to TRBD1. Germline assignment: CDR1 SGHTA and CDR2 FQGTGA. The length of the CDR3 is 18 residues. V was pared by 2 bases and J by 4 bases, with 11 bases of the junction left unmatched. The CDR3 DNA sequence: TGTGCCAGCAGCTTAGGGTCCCAGGGGGTAGCCGGGGCCAACGTCCTGACTTTC. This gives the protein CASSLGSQGVAGANVLTF.

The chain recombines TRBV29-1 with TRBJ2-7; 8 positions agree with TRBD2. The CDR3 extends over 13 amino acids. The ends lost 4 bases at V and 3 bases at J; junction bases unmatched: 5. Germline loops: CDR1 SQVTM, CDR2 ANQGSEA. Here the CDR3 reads CSVAEAGGYEQYF. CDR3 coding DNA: TGCAGCGTTGCGGAGGCGGGAGGCTACGAGCAGTACTTC.

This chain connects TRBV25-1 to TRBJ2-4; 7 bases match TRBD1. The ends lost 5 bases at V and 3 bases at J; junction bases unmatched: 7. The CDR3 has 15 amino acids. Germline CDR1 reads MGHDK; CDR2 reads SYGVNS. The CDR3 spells CASSTSTGYKNIQYF. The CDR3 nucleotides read TGTGCCAGCAGTACCTCGACAGGGTACAAAAACATTCAGTACTTC.

This CDR3 is CASSQEGLADNEQFF. CDR3 bases: TGTGCCAGCAGCCAAGAGGGACTAGCGGACAATGAGCAGTTCTTC. The J gene is TRBJ2-1, the V gene TRBV4-2; the match to TRBD2 covers 11 bases. J was trimmed by 5 bases and V by 0 bases; bases with no gene match: 0. The V gene's germline CDR1 is LGHNA and CDR2 YNFKEQ. The CDR3 runs to 15 residues.

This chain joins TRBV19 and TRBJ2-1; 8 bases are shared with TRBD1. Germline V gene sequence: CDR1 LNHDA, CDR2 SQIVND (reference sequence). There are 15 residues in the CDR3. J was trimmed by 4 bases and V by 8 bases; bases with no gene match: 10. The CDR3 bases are TGTGCCAGTGAGACCGGGACAGGAGTTTACAATGAGCAGTTCTTC. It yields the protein CASETGTGVYNEQFF.

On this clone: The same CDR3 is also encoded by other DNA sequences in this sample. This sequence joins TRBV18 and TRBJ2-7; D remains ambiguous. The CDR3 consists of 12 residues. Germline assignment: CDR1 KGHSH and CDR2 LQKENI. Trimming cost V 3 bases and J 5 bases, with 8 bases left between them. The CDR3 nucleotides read TGTGCCAGCTCACCGGTCGGCGACGAGCAGTACTTC. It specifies CASSPVGDEQYF. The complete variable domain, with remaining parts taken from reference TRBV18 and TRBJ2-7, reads NAGVMQNPRHLVRRRGQEARLRCSPMKGHSHVYWYRQLPEEGLKFMVYLQKENIIDESGMPKERFSAEFPKEGPSILRIQQVVRGDSAAYFCASSPVGDEQYFGPGTRLTVT.

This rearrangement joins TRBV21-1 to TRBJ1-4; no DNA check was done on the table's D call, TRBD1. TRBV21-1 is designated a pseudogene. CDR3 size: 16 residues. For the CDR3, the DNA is TGTGCCGGTGTAAGGATGGGGCAGTCAACTAATGAAAAACTGTTTTTT. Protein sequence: CAGVRMGQSTNEKLFF.

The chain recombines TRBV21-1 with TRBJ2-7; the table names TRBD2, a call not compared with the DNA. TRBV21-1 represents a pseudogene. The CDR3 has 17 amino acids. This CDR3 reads CASSKGGLVAVVYEQYF. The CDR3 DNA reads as TGTGCCAGCAGCAAAGGCGGGCTAGTTGCAGTGGTCTACGAGCAGTACTTC.

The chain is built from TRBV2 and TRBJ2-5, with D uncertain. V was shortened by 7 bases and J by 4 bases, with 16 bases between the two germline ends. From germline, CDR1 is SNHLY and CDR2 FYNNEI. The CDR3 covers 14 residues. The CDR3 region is CASKEWVSIETQYF. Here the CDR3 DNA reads TGTGCCAGCAAGGAGTGGGTCAGTATAGAGACCCAGTACTTC.

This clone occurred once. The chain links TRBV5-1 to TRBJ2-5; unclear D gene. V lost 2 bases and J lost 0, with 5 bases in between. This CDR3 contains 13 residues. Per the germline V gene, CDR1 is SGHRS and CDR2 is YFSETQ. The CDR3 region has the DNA TGCGCCAGCAGCTTCTATTACCAAGAGACCCAGTACTTC. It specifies CASSFYYQETQYF.

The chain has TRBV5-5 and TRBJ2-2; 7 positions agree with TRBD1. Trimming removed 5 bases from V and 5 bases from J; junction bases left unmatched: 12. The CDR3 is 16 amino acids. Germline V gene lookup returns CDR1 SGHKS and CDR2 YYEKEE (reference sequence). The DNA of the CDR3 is TGTGCCAGCAGGGGAATCACAGGGGAAAATACCGGGGAGCTGTTTTTT. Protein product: CASRGITGENTGELFF.